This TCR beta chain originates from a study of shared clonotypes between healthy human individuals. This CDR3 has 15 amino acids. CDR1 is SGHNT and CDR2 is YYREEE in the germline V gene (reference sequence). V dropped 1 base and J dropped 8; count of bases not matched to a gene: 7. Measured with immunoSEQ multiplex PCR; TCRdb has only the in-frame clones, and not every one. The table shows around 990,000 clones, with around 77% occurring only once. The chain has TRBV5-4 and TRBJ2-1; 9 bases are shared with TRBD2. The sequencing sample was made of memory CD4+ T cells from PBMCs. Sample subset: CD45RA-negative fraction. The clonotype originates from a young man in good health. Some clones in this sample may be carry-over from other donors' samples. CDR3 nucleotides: TGTGCCAGCAGCTTGACCCTAGCGGGATGGGATGAGCAGTTCTTC. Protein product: CASSLTLAGWDEQFF.